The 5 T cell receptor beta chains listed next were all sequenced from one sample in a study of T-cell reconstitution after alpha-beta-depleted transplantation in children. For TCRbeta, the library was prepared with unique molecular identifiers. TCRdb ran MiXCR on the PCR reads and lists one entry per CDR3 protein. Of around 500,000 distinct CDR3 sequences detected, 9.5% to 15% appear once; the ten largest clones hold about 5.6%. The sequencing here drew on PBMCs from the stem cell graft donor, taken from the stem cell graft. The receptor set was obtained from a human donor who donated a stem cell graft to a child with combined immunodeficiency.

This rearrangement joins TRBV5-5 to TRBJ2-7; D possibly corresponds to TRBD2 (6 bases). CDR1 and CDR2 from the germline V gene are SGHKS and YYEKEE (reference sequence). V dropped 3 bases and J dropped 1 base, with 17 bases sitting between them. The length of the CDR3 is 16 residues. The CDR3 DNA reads TGTGCCAGCAGCTCGGGGTTGGAGGGATCTTCCTACGAGCAGTACTTC. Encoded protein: CASSSGLEGSSYEQYF.

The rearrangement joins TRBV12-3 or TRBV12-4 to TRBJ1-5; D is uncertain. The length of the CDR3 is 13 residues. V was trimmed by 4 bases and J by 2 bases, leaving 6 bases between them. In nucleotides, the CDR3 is TGTGCCAGCAGTTGGCTAGGCAATCAGCCCCAGCATTTT. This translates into CASSWLGNQPQHF.

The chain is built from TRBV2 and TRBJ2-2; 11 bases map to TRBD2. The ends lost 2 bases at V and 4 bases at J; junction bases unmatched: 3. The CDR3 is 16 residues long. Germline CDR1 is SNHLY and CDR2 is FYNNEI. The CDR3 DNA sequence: TGTGCCAGCAGTGAATCGGGACTAGCGGCCACCGGGGAGCTGTTTTTT. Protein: CASSESGLAATGELFF.

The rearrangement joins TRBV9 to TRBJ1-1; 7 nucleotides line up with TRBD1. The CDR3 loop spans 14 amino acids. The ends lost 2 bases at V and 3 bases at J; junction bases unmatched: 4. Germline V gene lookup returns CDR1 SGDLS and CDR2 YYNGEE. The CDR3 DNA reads TGTGCCAGCAGCGTTACAGGGGAGGACACTGAAGCTTTCTTT. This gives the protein CASSVTGEDTEAFF.

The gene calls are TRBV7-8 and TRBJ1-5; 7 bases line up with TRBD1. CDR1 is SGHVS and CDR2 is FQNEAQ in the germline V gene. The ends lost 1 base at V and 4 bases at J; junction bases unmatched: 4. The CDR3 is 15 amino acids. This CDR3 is CASSLGWDRNQPQHF. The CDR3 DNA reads TGTGCCAGCAGCTTAGGTTGGGACAGAAATCAGCCCCAGCATTTT.